This T cell receptor beta chain comes out of a study of cytomegalovirus exposure and HLA in healthy donors. The PCR had 60 Vbeta and 13 Jbeta primers. Clones were sequenced by immunoSEQ multiplex PCR, and TCRdb holds only the in-frame ones, with some missing. This table has fewer than 200,000 clones, about 77% appearing once. Germline V CDR1 and CDR2: MNHEY, SVGAGI. V was shortened by 2 bases and J by 8 bases, with 18 bases between the two germline ends. The CDR3 sequence is 15 residues long. The clonotype comes from a woman aged 40 to 55 in good health and CMV-seropositive. Sequencing was done on a sample of PBMCs. V usage is TRBV6-5 and J usage is TRBJ1-1; maybe TRBD1 (6 bases). The CDR3 sequence: CASSYETSGVREAFF. The CDR3 DNA reads TGTGCCAGCAGTTACGAGACATCAGGGGTAAGAGAAGCTTTCTTT.